A selection of T cell receptor beta chains follows, all from one sample in a study of OX40 agonist ivuxolimab in advanced cancers. The data were produced by immunoSEQ multiplex PCR, yet TCRdb's version contains in-frame clones alone and is incomplete. In the table there are about 48,000 clones, roughly 84% of which are singletons. The input for sequencing was CD4+ or CD8+ T cells sorted from blood, taken in a trial of the OX40 agonist ivuxolimab. The receptor set was obtained from an adult with an advanced solid tumor such as melanoma, head and neck, liver or kidney cancer. CDR3s include the opening cysteine and the closing phenylalanine or tryptophan. D genes are given only for firm matches. Clone size, where shown, is once, few, many, or a class for clones that have expanded.

TRBD1	TRBV5-5	NA	TRBJ1-1	CASSLSSGQGNTEAFF	TGTGCCAGCAGCTTATCCTCGGGACAGGGGAACACTGAAGCTTTCTTT
TRBD1	TRBV7-3	NA	TRBJ2-7	CASSSGQDGHEQYF	TGTGCCAGCAGCTCGGGACAGGACGGCCACGAGCAGTACTTC
TRBD1	TRBV7-6	NA	TRBJ2-3	CASSLVGQGFDTQYF	TGTGCCAGCAGCTTAGTAGGACAGGGCTTTGATACGCAGTATTTT
TRBD2	TRBV7-3	NA	TRBJ2-5	CASSLGLAGYQETQYF	TGTGCCAGCAGCCTGGGGCTAGCGGGGTACCAAGAGACCCAGTACTTC
NA	TRBV7-2	NA	TRBJ1-1	CASSLAGTSREAFF	TGTGCCAGCAGCTTAGCGGGGACAAGCCGTGAAGCTTTCTTT
NA	TRBV19	NA	TRBJ2-2	CASSTVVLTGELFF	TGTGCCAGTAGTACTGTAGTTCTGACCGGGGAGCTGTTTTTT
NA	TRBV7-9	NA	TRBJ1-1	CASSPGIGTEAFF	TGTGCCAGCAGCCCAGGGATAGGCACTGAAGCTTTCTTT
NA	TRBV2	once	TRBJ1-4	CASRGAGWEKLFF	TGTGCCAGCAGAGGGGCGGGCTGGGAAAAACTGTTTTTT
NA	TRBV9	NA	TRBJ2-2	CASSVDSGELFF	TGTGCCAGCAGCGTAGATTCCGGGGAGCTGTTTTTT
TRBD2	TRBV2	NA	TRBJ2-1	CASSPLAGGPNEQFF	TGTGCCAGCAGCCCACTAGCGGGAGGGCCCAATGAGCAGTTCTTC
TRBD1	TRBV11-2	NA	TRBJ2-7	CASSFWTGAHEQYF	TGTGCCAGCAGCTTTTGGACAGGGGCGCACGAGCAGTACTTC
TRBD1	TRBV6-1	NA	TRBJ2-7	CASSEPGQGTYEQYF	TGTGCCAGCAGTGAACCGGGACAGGGGACCTACGAGCAGTACTTC
TRBD1	TRBV7-2	NA	TRBJ1-2	CASSLVPTGNYGYTF	TGTGCCAGCAGCTTAGTCCCGACAGGGAACTATGGCTACACCTTC
NA	TRBV7-6	NA	TRBJ2-3	CASSLSTDTQYF	TGTGCCAGCAGCCTAAGCACAGATACGCAGTATTTT
NA	TRBV6-1	once	TRBJ2-5	CASSRGGRETQYF	TGTGCCAGCAGTCGTGGGGGTCGAGAGACCCAGTACTTC
NA	TRBV5-1	NA	TRBJ2-3	CASSTRSQGGGTDTQYF	TGCGCCAGCAGCACCCGATCCCAGGGGGGGGGTACAGATACGCAGTATTTT
NA	TRBV9	NA	TRBJ2-2	CASSSAGTNTGELFF	TGTGCCAGCAGCTCTGCGGGAACGAACACCGGGGAGCTGTTTTTT
NA	TRBV6-5	NA	TRBJ2-7	CASSYGGGNEQYF	TGTGCCAGCAGTTACGGAGGGGGCAACGAGCAGTACTTC
NA	TRBV7-6	once	TRBJ2-2	CASLAVANTGELFF	TGTGCCAGCCTCGCGGTCGCGAACACCGGGGAGCTGTTTTTT
NA	TRBV30	once	TRBJ2-2	CAWTKSPGELFF	TGTGCCTGGACGAAGAGCCCCGGGGAGCTGTTTTTT
TRBD2	TRBV5-6	once	TRBJ2-3	CASSPGTSGSSRTDTQYF	TGTGCCAGCAGCCCGGGGACTAGCGGGAGTTCTCGCACAGATACGCAGTATTTT
TRBD2	TRBV4-3	NA	TRBJ2-1	CASSLAGGDNEQFF	TGCGCCAGCAGCCTAGCGGGGGGAGACAATGAGCAGTTCTTC
NA	TRBV5-1	few	TRBJ2-5	CASSLGGFGGQETQYF	TGCGCCAGCAGCTTGGGCGGGTTTGGGGGGCAAGAGACCCAGTACTTC
NA	TRBV6-5	once	TRBJ2-1	CASSTGIVYNEQFF	TGTGCCAGCAGCACCGGGATCGTCTACAATGAGCAGTTCTTC
NA	TRBV4-3	NA	TRBJ2-1	CASSQGYQLGVLSYNEQFF	TGCGCCAGCAGCCAAGGTTACCAGTTAGGGGTTCTTTCCTACAATGAGCAGTTCTTC
NA	TRBV23-1	few	TRBJ1-4	CASSIQGSNEKLFF	TGCGCCAGCAGTATACAGGGATCTAATGAAAAACTGTTTTTT
NA	TRBV19	NA	TRBJ2-5	CASSAYGTQETQYF	TGTGCCAGTAGTGCGTACGGGACACAAGAGACCCAGTACTTC
NA	TRBV30	NA	TRBJ2-4	CAWSVRSFLAKNIQYF	TGTGCCTGGAGTGTACGGTCCTTTCTAGCCAAAAACATTCAGTACTTC
NA	TRBV18	NA	TRBJ2-5	CASSPSQETQYF	TGTGCCAGCTCACCAAGCCAAGAGACCCAGTACTTC
TRBD2	TRBV2	NA	TRBJ2-3	CASGGDYSFTQYF	TGTGCCAGCGGGGGGGACTACTCATTTACGCAGTATTTT
TRBD1	TRBV18	NA	TRBJ1-6	CASSPSGRDRGSPLHF	TGTGCCAGCTCACCAAGCGGCAGGGACAGGGGTTCACCCCTCCACTTT
TRBD1	TRBV2	NA	TRBJ1-3	CASAQDRSSGNTIYF	TGTGCCAGTGCACAGGACAGGAGCTCTGGAAACACCATATATTTT
NA	TRBV5-6	few	TRBJ2-1	CASSLSFRVSSYNEQFF	TGTGCCAGCAGCTTAAGTTTTCGAGTGTCGTCCTACAATGAGCAGTTCTTC
TRBD2	TRBV7-9	NA	TRBJ2-1	CASSLEGSGSNEQFF	TGTGCCAGCAGCTTAGAGGGTAGCGGGAGTAATGAGCAGTTCTTC
NA	TRBV9	NA	TRBJ1-2	CASSVAPQPHYGYTF	TGTGCCAGCAGCGTAGCTCCCCAGCCCCACTATGGCTACACCTTC
NA	TRBV5-3	NA	TRBJ2-1	CARSLANLRSYNEQFF	TGTGCCAGAAGCTTGGCCAATTTGCGATCCTACAATGAGCAGTTCTTC
TRBD2	TRBV27	NA	TRBJ2-1	CASRLAGRNEQFF	TGTGCCAGCAGATTAGCGGGGCGGAATGAGCAGTTCTTC
NA	TRBV7-2	NA	TRBJ1-6	CASSLGPYNSPLHF	TGTGCCAGCAGCTTAGGTCCCTATAATTCACCCCTCCACTTT
NA	TRBV18	few	TRBJ1-1	CASSPGQNTEAFF	TGTGCCAGCTCACCGGGTCAGAACACTGAAGCTTTCTTT
NA	TRBV5-6	NA	TRBJ1-4	CASSLVGQGVNEKLFF	TGTGCCAGCAGCTTGGTAGGGCAGGGAGTCAATGAAAAACTGTTTTTT
TRBD2	TRBV7-2	NA	TRBJ2-2	CASSSGLDGGELFF	TGTGCCAGCAGCTCGGGACTAGACGGCGGGGAGCTGTTTTTT
NA	TRBV29-1	NA	TRBJ2-6	CSVGLKSGANVLTF	TGCAGCGTTGGATTAAAATCTGGGGCCAACGTCCTGACTTTC
TRBD2	TRBV30	NA	TRBJ2-3	CACGRGSDTDTQYF	TGTGCCTGCGGGAGGGGGTCGGACACAGATACGCAGTATTTT
NA	TRBV6-5	NA	TRBJ2-4	CASGGVRAKNIQYF	TGTGCCAGCGGGGGAGTTAGGGCCAAAAACATTCAGTACTTC
TRBD2	TRBV7-3	NA	TRBJ2-5	CASSLTPGAGSQYF	TGTGCCAGCAGCTTAACGCCGGGAGCGGGGTCCCAGTACTTC
NA	TRBV19	NA	TRBJ2-5	CASSPPLRETGRETQYF	TGTGCCAGTAGTCCGCCCCTCAGGGAAACGGGGAGGGAGACCCAGTACTTC
NA	TRBV7-8	NA	TRBJ2-5	CASSLYRLGSGETQYF	TGTGCCAGCAGCTTATATCGGTTGGGCTCCGGGGAGACCCAGTACTTC
TRBD2	TRBV5-8	NA	TRBJ2-1	CASSLGLAVYSYNEQFF	TGTGCCAGCAGCTTGGGACTAGCGGTTTACTCCTACAATGAGCAGTTCTTC
NA	TRBV7-9	NA	TRBJ1-2	CASSAQGYYGYTF	TGTGCCAGCAGCGCACAAGGCTACTATGGCTACACCTTC
NA	TRBV27	NA	TRBJ2-2	CASRSIFTGELFF	TGTGCCAGCAGATCAATATTCACCGGGGAGCTGTTTTTT
NA	TRBV18	once	TRBJ2-5	CASSPNSQETQYF	TGTGCCAGCTCACCTAACTCTCAAGAGACCCAGTACTTC
NA	TRBV6-4	NA	TRBJ2-7	CASTAGVAYEQYF	TGTGCCAGCACCGCGGGCGTTGCCTACGAGCAGTACTTC
NA	TRBV7-9	NA	TRBJ2-7	CASEGVVGEQYF	TGTGCCAGCGAGGGGGTCGTTGGCGAGCAGTACTTC
NA	TRBV7-2	NA	TRBJ2-5	CASSLATGHQETQYF	TGTGCCAGCAGCTTAGCGACGGGGCATCAAGAGACCCAGTACTTC
NA	TRBV6-1	NA	TRBJ2-7	CASSAATSYEQYF	TGTGCCAGCTCAGCAGCTACCTCCTACGAGCAGTACTTC